Sequencing of this TCR beta chain was carried out in a study of blood T cell repertoires in COVID-19. Whole-study context: From T cells, B-cell-depleted T cells, or PBMCs came the material, which was cDNA or gDNA.

Repertoires were generated with immunoSEQ multiplex PCR, while TCRdb's copy carries only in-frame clones and drops some. The sample consists of 280,000 or so clones, about four fifths of them appearing once. This clone came up a few times. CDR1 SGDLS and CDR2 YYNGEE come from the germline V gene. The CDR3 contains 18 residues. V trimming: 3 bases; J trimming: 0 bases; junction bases outside the gene matches: 8. This sequence joins TRBV9 and TRBJ2-1; 11 nucleotides match TRBD2. The sequencing sample was made of peripheral blood. The clonotype was recovered from a woman between 45 and 60 years old who had recovered from COVID-19. Here the CDR3 DNA reads TGTGCCAGCAGCGACCGACTAGCGGGACTTAGCTCCTACAATGAGCAGTTCTTC. It codes for CASSDRLAGLSSYNEQFF.